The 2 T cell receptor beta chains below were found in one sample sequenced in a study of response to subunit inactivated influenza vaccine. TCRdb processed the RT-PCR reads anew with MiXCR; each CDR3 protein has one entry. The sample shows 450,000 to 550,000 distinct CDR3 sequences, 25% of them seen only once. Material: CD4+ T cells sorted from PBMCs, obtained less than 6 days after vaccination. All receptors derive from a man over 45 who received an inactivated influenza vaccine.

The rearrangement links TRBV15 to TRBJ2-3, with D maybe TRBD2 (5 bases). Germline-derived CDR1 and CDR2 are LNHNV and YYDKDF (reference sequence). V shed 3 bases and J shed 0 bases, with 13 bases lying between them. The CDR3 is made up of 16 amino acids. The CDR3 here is CATSRNPGRSTDTQYF. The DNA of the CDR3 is TGTGCCACCAGCAGGAATCCGGGAAGGAGCACAGATACGCAGTATTTT.

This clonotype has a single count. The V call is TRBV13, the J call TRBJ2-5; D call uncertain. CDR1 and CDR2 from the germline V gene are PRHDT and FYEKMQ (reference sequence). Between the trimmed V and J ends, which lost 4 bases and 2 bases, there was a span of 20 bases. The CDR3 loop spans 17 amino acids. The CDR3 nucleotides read TGTGCCAGCAGCTCCACAACACTCTCTGGCCGTCAAGAGACCCAGTACTTC. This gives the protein CASSSTTLSGRQETQYF.